This T cell receptor (beta chain) was sequenced for a study of cytomegalovirus exposure and HLA in healthy donors. V shed 4 bases and J shed 7 bases, with 13 bases lying between them. This CDR3 comprises 12 residues. The germline gives CDR1 GTSNPN, CDR2 SVGIG (reference sequence). Amplification used 60 Vbeta primers and 13 Jbeta primers. Assay used: immunoSEQ multiplex PCR; TCRdb lists only in-frame clones, some missing. Of roughly 77,000 clones in the sample, around 10% were seen once. The TCR originated in a man aged 55 to 70 in good health and CMV-seropositive. The chain couples TRBV30 to TRBJ1-1; tentatively, D is TRBD1 (6 bases). The specimen sequenced was PBMCs. CDR3 protein: CAWNRVTNEAFF. The CDR3 DNA reads TGTGCCTGGAACAGGGTTACGAATGAAGCTTTCTTT.